This T cell receptor (beta chain) was sequenced in a study of T cell responses to AZD1222 COVID-19 vaccine. Study-wide results and limits: Unmutated regions of variants are reportedly targeted by nearly half of spike-specific TCRs. Baseline seropositivity occurred in only 5 or 6 AZD1222 recipients. Spike was spanned by vaccine-associated CD4 TCRs, which were dominant at 160-218 and 743-854. Repertoires were obtained only post-peak T cell response.

As to this clone: The antigen is unknown.

Method: immunoSEQ multiplex PCR; TCRdb's copy keeps in-frame clones and lacks some. The sample gives about 140,000 clones, about 92% of which show up once; 3.1% is in the top ten. V gave up 4 bases and J gave up 11 bases, with 18 bases separating them. Looked up from germline, CDR1 is SGDLS and CDR2 is YYNGEE. The CDR3 totals 14 residues. The source was peripheral blood, collected on day 0 of AZD1222 vaccination. The chain carries TRBV9 and TRBJ1-4, with D unclear. The TCR comes from an adult in good health. CDR3 protein: CASSLSDTAPKLFF. For the CDR3, the DNA is TGTGCCAGCAGCCTATCCGACACCGCGCCTAAACTGTTTTTT.